A single sample is the source of the 21 T cell receptor beta chains below, sequenced in a study of blood T cell repertoires in COVID-19. Repertoires were generated with immunoSEQ multiplex PCR, while TCRdb's copy carries only in-frame clones and drops some. Among fewer than 100,000 clones listed, more than 75% were seen once. The sample was peripheral blood. The origin of the receptors is a woman older than 75 with acute or convalescent COVID-19.

The V gene is TRBV4-1, the J gene TRBJ2-1, with TRBD1 matching over 9 bases. With V trimmed by 1 base and J by 2 bases, 0 bases remained unmatched. The CDR3 is 15 residues long. Germline V gives CDR1 MGHRA, CDR2 YSYEKL. CDR3 amino acids: CASSQGQGAYNEQFF. The CDR3 nucleotides are TGCGCCAGCAGCCAAGGACAGGGGGCCTACAATGAGCAGTTCTTC.

V usage is TRBV18 and J usage is TRBJ2-5; D possibly corresponds to TRBD1 (6 bases). Trimming took 3 bases from V and 2 from J, leaving 10 bases between them. The CDR3 contains 14 residues. CDR1 KGHSH and CDR2 LQKENI come from the germline V gene. The CDR3 here is CASSPTDRQETQYF. CDR3 DNA: TGTGCCAGCTCACCTACGGACAGACAAGAGACCCAGTACTTC.

This sequence joins TRBV6-2 or TRBV6-3 and TRBJ2-3; 9 bases fit TRBD1. V dropped 7 bases and J dropped 7; count of bases not matched to a gene: 18. The germline V gene has CDR1 MNHEY and CDR2 SVGEGT. This CDR3 contains 17 residues. DNA for the CDR3: TGTGCCAGCACCCCCGGGACAGGGCCACCGGGCTGGAATACGCAGTATTTT. Protein product: CASTPGTGPPGWNTQYF.

The rearrangement joins TRBV4-2 to TRBJ2-1, with no clear D. The germline CDR1 and CDR2 sequences are LGHNA and YNFKEQ. The V gene lost 1 base and the J gene lost 7 bases, with 5 bases spanning the gap. The CDR3 has 12 amino acids. The CDR3 DNA sequence: TGTGCCAGCAGCCAAGTGCGGAATGAGCAGTTCTTC. Its protein is CASSQVRNEQFF.

By share, this clone counts as medium-sized. The chain recombines TRBV20-1 with TRBJ1-6; D is undetermined. CDR3 length: 11 residues. Looked up from germline, CDR1 is DFQATT and CDR2 is SNEGSKA (reference sequence). V was trimmed by 1 base and J by 7 bases, leaving 2 bases between them. CDR3: CSARVNSPLHF. The CDR3 nucleotides are TGCAGTGCTAGAGTAAATTCACCCCTCCACTTT.

The chain uses TRBV5-1 and TRBJ2-5, with 7 bases aligning to TRBD1. Germline loops: CDR1 SGHRS, CDR2 YFSETQ. The trim removed 4 bases at V and 1 base at J, leaving 7 bases unmatched. The CDR3 loop spans 15 amino acids. CDR3 sequence reads: CASSRSTGSQETQYF. Written as DNA, the CDR3 is TGCGCCAGCAGCCGCTCGACAGGGAGCCAAGAGACCCAGTACTTC.

CDR3 in amino acids: CSVESWGQRYGYTF. CDR3 bases: TGCAGCGTTGAATCTTGGGGACAGCGCTATGGCTACACCTTC. The chain joins TRBV29-1 to TRBJ1-2; 7 nucleotides agree with TRBD1. Germline CDR1 and CDR2: SQVTM and ANQGSEA. The J segment lost 4 bases and the V segment lost 2 bases, leaving 7 bases of the junction unmatched. The CDR3 contains 14 residues.

This sequence joins TRBV5-4 and TRBJ2-7; 12 bases map to TRBD2. This CDR3 comprises 15 residues. CDR1 SGHNT and CDR2 YYREEE come from the germline V gene (reference sequence). Trimming removed 4 bases from V and 4 bases from J; junction bases left unmatched: 6. CDR3 in amino acids: CASSASGGAGYEQYF. The DNA for the CDR3 is TGTGCCAGCAGCGCTAGCGGGGGGGCCGGGTACGAGCAGTACTTC.

The chain combines TRBV6-1 with TRBJ2-3, with 9 positions matching TRBD2. V was pared by 3 bases and J by 2 bases, with 3 bases of the junction left unmatched. Germline CDR1 reads MNHNS; CDR2 reads SASEGT. The CDR3 spans 15 residues. This chain's CDR3 is CASSETSGYTDTQYF. Written as DNA, the CDR3 is TGTGCCAGCAGTGAGACTAGCGGCTACACAGATACGCAGTATTTT.

The chain employs TRBV11-3 and TRBJ2-3, with 8 bases lining up with TRBD2. In germline, CDR1 is SGHNT, CDR2 YENEEA. The junction had 0 bases not matched to a gene; V was cut back by 1 base and J by 0 bases. This CDR3 comprises 15 residues. DNA of the CDR3: TGTGCCAGCAGCTTAGCGGGAGGGAGCACAGATACGCAGTATTTT. Its translation: CASSLAGGSTDTQYF.

This clone was seen just once. V gene TRBV5-1 combines with J gene TRBJ2-7, with D possibly matching TRBD1 (5 bases). The ends were cut back, 4 bases at V and 2 bases at J, with 16 bases in the middle. The V gene's germline CDR1 is SGHRS and CDR2 YFSETQ. The CDR3 spans 15 residues. The CDR3 reads CASSPQGLGAYEQYF. CDR3 sequence (DNA): TGCGCCAGCAGCCCTCAAGGGCTAGGGGCCTACGAGCAGTACTTC.

The genes are TRBV7-2 and TRBJ1-1; TRBD1 is a possible D gene (5 bases). This CDR3 region has 15 residues. CDR1 and CDR2 (germline): SGHTA, FQGNSA. The V gene lost 0 bases and the J gene lost 0 bases, with 8 bases spanning the gap. The CDR3 DNA is TGTGCCAGCAGCTTAGCAGGGGTCCTGAACACTGAAGCTTTCTTT. This codes for CASSLAGVLNTEAFF. Full variable domain (missing parts from reference TRBV7-2 and TRBJ1-1): GAGVSQSPSNKVTEKGKDVELRCDPISGHTALYWYRQSLGQGLEFLIYFQGNSAPDKSGLPSDRFSAERTGGSVSTLTIQRTQQEDSAVYLCASSLAGVLNTEAFFGQGTRLTVV.

This chain connects TRBV7-2 to TRBJ1-4; 8 nucleotides align to TRBD1. The germline gives CDR1 SGHTA, CDR2 FQGNSA. There are 16 residues in the CDR3. V dropped 5 bases and J dropped 1; count of bases not matched to a gene: 6. CDR3 residues: CASSVQGGRTNEKLFF. CDR3 DNA: TGTGCCAGCAGCGTACAGGGGGGGAGAACTAATGAAAAACTGTTTTTT. Complete variable domain (other parts from reference TRBV7-2 and TRBJ1-4): GAGVSQSPSNKVTEKGKDVELRCDPISGHTALYWYRQSLGQGLEFLIYFQGNSAPDKSGLPSDRFSAERTGGSVSTLTIQRTQQEDSAVYLCASSVQGGRTNEKLFFGSGTQLSVL.

J is TRBJ1-4 and V is TRBV5-8; D gene ambiguous. This CDR3 spans 13 amino acids. The germline gives CDR1 SGHTS, CDR2 YDEGEE. Trimming removed 4 bases at V and 5 bases at J, with 9 bases between. CDR3 protein: CASSPNQNEKLFF. The CDR3 nucleotides are TGTGCCAGCAGCCCCAACCAGAATGAAAAACTGTTTTTT.

The rearrangement links TRBV27 to TRBJ2-7; 9 bases are a match to TRBD1. There are 18 residues in the CDR3. The V and J ends lost 4 bases and 3 bases, in that order; junction bases with no gene match: 16. Looked up from germline, CDR1 is MNHEY and CDR2 is SMNVEV (reference sequence). This CDR3 reads CASSSDRGVSRLGYEQYF. Written as DNA, the CDR3 is TGTGCCAGCAGTTCTGACAGGGGGGTAAGTCGTCTAGGCTACGAGCAGTACTTC.

The CDR3 spells CASIQGLNTEAFF. CDR3 in DNA: TGTGCCAGCATACAGGGTCTGAACACTGAAGCTTTCTTT. The chain joins TRBV2 to TRBJ1-1, with D perhaps matching TRBD1 (6 bases). CDR3 length equals 13 residues. Germline-derived CDR1 and CDR2 are SNHLY and FYNNEI. Trimming cost V 7 bases and J 0 bases, with 9 bases left between them.

The genes are TRBV5-6 and TRBJ2-7, with 13 positions matching TRBD2. Trimming took 3 bases from V and 6 from J; bases not matched to a gene: 15. CDR1 SGHDT and CDR2 YYEEEE come from the germline V gene. The CDR3 covers 18 residues. DNA for the CDR3: TGTGCCAGCAGCTCGCTAACTCAACTAGCGGGAGGGCTAGGCGAGCAGTACTTC. The encoded protein is CASSSLTQLAGGLGEQYF.

The chain has TRBV25-1 and TRBJ2-7, with D tentatively TRBD2 (6 bases). The V gene lost 1 base and the J gene lost 7 bases, with 17 bases spanning the gap. The CDR3 is 15 residues long. From germline, CDR1 is MGHDK and CDR2 SYGVNS. CDR3 loop: CASSESGGFPGEQYF. The CDR3 bases are TGTGCCAGCAGTGAATCTGGGGGGTTTCCGGGAGAGCAGTACTTC.

V is TRBV3-1 (or the pseudogene TRBV3-2) and J is TRBJ1-2; the D gene is possibly TRBD1 (6 bases). This CDR3 region has 13 residues. The germline CDR1 and CDR2 sequences are LGHDT and YNNKEL (reference sequence). With 4 bases removed from V and 6 bases from J, the gap between germline ends came to 12 bases. CDR3 protein: CASSPRGVHGYTF. The CDR3 bases are TGTGCCAGCAGCCCCAGGGGTGTCCATGGCTACACCTTC.

Remarks on this clone: A read error may produce the germline difference seen at one junction end. The genes are TRBV6-1 and TRBJ2-7; TRBD2 aligns across 11 bases. The germline V gene has CDR1 MNHNS and CDR2 SASEGT. The CDR3 runs to 15 residues. CDR3 coding DNA: TGTGCCAGCAGGGAAGGACTAGCGGGCACCTACGAGCAGTACTTC. It is translated as CASREGLAGTYEQYF.

This clone was detected once. The chain joins TRBV19 to TRBJ1-1; 9 bases fit TRBD1. The CDR3 runs to 15 residues. V was clipped by 3 bases and J by 5 bases; unmatched bases: 7. Germline V gene sequence: CDR1 LNHDA, CDR2 SQIVND (reference sequence). This chain's CDR3 is CASSILIDRGTEAFF. The DNA for the CDR3 is TGTGCCAGTAGTATCTTAATAGACAGGGGGACTGAAGCTTTCTTT. The entire variable domain, with the rest obtained from reference TRBV19 and TRBJ1-1, is as follows: DGGITQSPKYLFRKEGQNVTLSCEQNLNHDAMYWYRQDPGQGLRLIYYSQIVNDFQKGDIAEGYSVSREKKESFPLTVTSAQKNPTAFYLCASSILIDRGTEAFFGQGTRLTVV.